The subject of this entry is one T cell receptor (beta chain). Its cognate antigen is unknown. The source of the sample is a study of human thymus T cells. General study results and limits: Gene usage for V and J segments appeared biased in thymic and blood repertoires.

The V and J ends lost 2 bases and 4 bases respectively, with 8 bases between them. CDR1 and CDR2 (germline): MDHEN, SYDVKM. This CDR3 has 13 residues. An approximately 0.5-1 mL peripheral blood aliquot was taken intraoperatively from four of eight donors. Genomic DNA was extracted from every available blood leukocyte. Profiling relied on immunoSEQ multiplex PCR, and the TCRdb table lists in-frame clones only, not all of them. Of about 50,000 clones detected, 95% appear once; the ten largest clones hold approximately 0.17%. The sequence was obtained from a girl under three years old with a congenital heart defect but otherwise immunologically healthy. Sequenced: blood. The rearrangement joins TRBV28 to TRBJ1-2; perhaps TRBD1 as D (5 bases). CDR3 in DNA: TGTGCCAGCAGTTTAAGGGGAGGCTATGGCTACACCTTC. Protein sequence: CASSLRGGYGYTF.